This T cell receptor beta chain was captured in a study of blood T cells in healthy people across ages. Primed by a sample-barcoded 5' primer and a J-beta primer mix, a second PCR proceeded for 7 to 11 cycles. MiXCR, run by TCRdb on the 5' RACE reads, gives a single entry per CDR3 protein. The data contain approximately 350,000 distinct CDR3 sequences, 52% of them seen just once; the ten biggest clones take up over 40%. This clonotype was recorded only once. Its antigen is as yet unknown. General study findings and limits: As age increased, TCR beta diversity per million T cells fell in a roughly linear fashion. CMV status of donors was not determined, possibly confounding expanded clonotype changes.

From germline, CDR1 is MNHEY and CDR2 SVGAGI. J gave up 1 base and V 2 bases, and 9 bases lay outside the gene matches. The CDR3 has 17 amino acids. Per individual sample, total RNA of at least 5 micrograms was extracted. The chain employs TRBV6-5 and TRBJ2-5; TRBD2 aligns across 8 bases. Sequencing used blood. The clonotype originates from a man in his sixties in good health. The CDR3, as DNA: TGTGCCAGCAGTTACGGTCTAAGCGGGAGACTCCAAGAGACCCAGTACTTC. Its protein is CASSYGLSGRLQETQYF.